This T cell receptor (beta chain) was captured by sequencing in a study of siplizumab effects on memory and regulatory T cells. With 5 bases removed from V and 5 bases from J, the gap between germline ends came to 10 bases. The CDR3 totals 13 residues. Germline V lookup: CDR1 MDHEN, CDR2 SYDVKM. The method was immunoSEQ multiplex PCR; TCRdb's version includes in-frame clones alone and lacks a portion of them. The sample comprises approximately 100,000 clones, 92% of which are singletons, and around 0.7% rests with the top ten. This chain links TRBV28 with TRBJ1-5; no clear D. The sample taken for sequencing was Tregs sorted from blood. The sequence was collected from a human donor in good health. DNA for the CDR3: TGTGCCAGCAGTCCTCCAGGTTATCAGCCCCAGCATTTT. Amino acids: CASSPPGYQPQHF.